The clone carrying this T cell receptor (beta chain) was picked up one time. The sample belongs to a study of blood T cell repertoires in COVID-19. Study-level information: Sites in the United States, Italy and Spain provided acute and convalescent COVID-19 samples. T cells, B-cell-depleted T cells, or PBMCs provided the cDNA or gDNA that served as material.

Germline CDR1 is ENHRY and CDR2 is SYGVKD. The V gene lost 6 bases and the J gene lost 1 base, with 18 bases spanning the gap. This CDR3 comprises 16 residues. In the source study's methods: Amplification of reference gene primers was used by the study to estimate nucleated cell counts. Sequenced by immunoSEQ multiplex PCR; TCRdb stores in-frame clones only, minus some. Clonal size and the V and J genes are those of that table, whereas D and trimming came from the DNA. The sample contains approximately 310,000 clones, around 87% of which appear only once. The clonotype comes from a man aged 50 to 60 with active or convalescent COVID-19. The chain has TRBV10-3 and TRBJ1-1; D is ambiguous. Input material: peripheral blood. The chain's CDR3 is CAISLHQTGTNTEAFF. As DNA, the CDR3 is TGTGCCATCAGCCTACACCAGACGGGAACGAACACTGAAGCTTTCTTT.